What follows are 27 T cell receptor beta chains derived from one specimen sequenced in a study of T cell responses to AZD1222 COVID-19 vaccine. Sequenced by immunoSEQ multiplex PCR; TCRdb stores in-frame clones only, minus some. The sample comprises roughly 150,000 clones, approximately 90% of which are singletons, and about 2% rests with the top ten. Material: peripheral blood, obtained 28 days after the second AZD1222 dose. These receptors were collected from an adult who received the AZD1222 COVID-19 vaccine.

Worth noting for this clone: A read error may account for a junction end that differs from germline. The chain combines TRBV5-1 with TRBJ2-3, with no clear D. The CDR3 loop spans 14 amino acids. Germline V gives CDR1 SGHRS, CDR2 YFSETQ. For the CDR3, the DNA is TGCGCCAGCAGCCTGGACCCTCAGGCAGATACGCAATATTTT. Protein product: CASSLDPQADTQYF.

The chain has TRBV2 and TRBJ2-1; no firm D call. The CDR3 consists of 12 residues. The V gene lost 6 bases and the J gene lost 4 bases, with 7 bases spanning the gap. Germline V lookup: CDR1 SNHLY, CDR2 FYNNEI. CDR3 loop: CASRQTYNEQFF. DNA of the CDR3: TGTGCCAGCAGACAGACTTACAATGAGCAGTTCTTC.

The genes are TRBV19 and TRBJ1-1; D is undetermined. Trimming took off 8 bases at V and 1 base at J, with 14 bases between the two ends. There are 14 residues in the CDR3. Germline V gene data show CDR1 as LNHDA and CDR2 as SQIVND (reference sequence). Here the CDR3 reads CASRPGPQNTEAFF. CDR3 DNA: TGTGCCAGTCGACCCGGGCCCCAGAACACTGAAGCTTTCTTT.

This chain uses TRBV7-3 with TRBJ2-1; D is perhaps TRBD1 (7 bases). Germline assignment: CDR1 SGHTA and CDR2 FQGTGA. The CDR3 totals 15 residues. Deletions cut 5 bases from V and 7 bases from J, with 18 bases between. Written as DNA, the CDR3 is TGTGCCAGCAGCCCCAGCAGGGGGGTTGAAAATGAGCAGTTCTTC. This encodes CASSPSRGVENEQFF.

This sequence joins TRBV3-1 (or the pseudogene TRBV3-2) and TRBJ1-1; 8 bases are shared with TRBD1. Germline V CDR1 and CDR2: LGHDT, YNNKEL (reference sequence). This CDR3 has 15 amino acids. The junction had 7 bases not matched to a gene; V was cut back by 1 base and J by 6 bases. The CDR3 nucleotides read TGTGCCAGCAGCCAAGGGGACAGGTGGGGGTCTGAAGCTTTCTTT. The encoded protein is CASSQGDRWGSEAFF.

V is TRBV7-2 and J is TRBJ2-5; unclear D gene. This CDR3 has 12 amino acids. Trimming stripped 5 bases from V and 5 bases from J, with 9 bases between. The germline CDR1 and CDR2 sequences are SGHTA and FQGNSA. CDR3 loop: CASSLFRETQYF. CDR3 bases: TGTGCCAGCAGCCTCTTTAGGGAGACCCAGTACTTC. The full variable domain, with the rest looked up from reference TRBV7-2 and TRBJ2-5, is GAGVSQSPSNKVTEKGKDVELRCDPISGHTALYWYRQSLGQGLEFLIYFQGNSAPDKSGLPSDRFSAERTGGSVSTLTIQRTQQEDSAVYLCASSLFRETQYFGPGTRLLVL.

This chain joins TRBV7-3 and TRBJ1-1; D may be TRBD1 (6 bases). V gave up 5 bases and J gave up 7 bases, with 14 bases separating them. The CDR3 contains 13 residues. Germline values: CDR1 SGHTA, CDR2 FQGTGA. The CDR3 sequence is CASSPTGVGEAFF. In DNA, the CDR3 is TGTGCCAGCAGCCCGACAGGAGTCGGTGAAGCTTTCTTT.

CDR3: CAWSDDRVGYTF. CDR3 DNA sequence: TGTGCCTGGAGCGACGACAGGGTTGGCTACACCTTC. V is TRBV30 and J is TRBJ1-2, with 7 bases identical to TRBD1. This CDR3 is 12 amino acids long. Germline assignment: CDR1 GTSNPN and CDR2 SVGIG (reference sequence). J gave up 7 bases and V 3 bases, and 5 bases lay outside the gene matches.

The rearrangement links TRBV6-5 to TRBJ1-5; perhaps TRBD1 as D (5 bases). The CDR3 spans 15 residues. V was shortened by 5 bases and J by 10 bases, with 21 bases between the two germline ends. CDR1 is MNHEY, CDR2 SVGAGI, per germline. The CDR3 region has the DNA TGTGCCAGCAGTCTGTCCGGGGCCGGTCATGAACCCCAGCATTTT. Translating it yields CASSLSGAGHEPQHF.

This chain links TRBV16 with TRBJ2-5, with D uncertain. The CDR3 contains 12 residues. V lost 4 bases and J lost 5, with 8 bases in between. CDR1 and CDR2 from the germline V gene are KGHSY and FQNENV. CDR3 sequence (DNA): TGTGCCAGCAGCCCCCGGTCGGAGACCCAGTACTTC. Its translation: CASSPRSETQYF.

This chain links TRBV7-9 with TRBJ2-7, with D perhaps matching TRBD1 or TRBD2 (6 bases each). V lost 8 bases and J 4 bases, leaving 15 bases between the germline ends. CDR3 size: 13 residues. In germline, CDR1 is SEHNR, CDR2 FQNEAQ (reference sequence). CDR3 bases: TGTGCCAGCGGGAATGGGGGGCGGTACGAGCAGTACTTC. Translated: CASGNGGRYEQYF.

This chain links TRBV11-1 with TRBJ1-2; unclear D gene. The CDR3 has 13 residues. Trimming removed 5 bases at V and 6 bases at J, with 13 bases between. Germline assignment: CDR1 SGHAT and CDR2 FQDESV (reference sequence). The CDR3 loop reads CASSPRYADGYTF. CDR3 bases: TGTGCCAGCAGCCCGCGGTATGCCGATGGCTACACCTTC.

The rearrangement uses TRBV27 and TRBJ2-1; D is unclear. V shed 4 bases and J shed 7 bases, with 5 bases lying between them. Germline V gene sequence: CDR1 MNHEY, CDR2 SMNVEV (reference sequence). This CDR3 has 11 amino acids. The CDR3 sequence: CASSSWNEQFF. The CDR3 coding sequence is TGTGCCAGCAGTTCGTGGAATGAGCAGTTCTTC.

The chain employs TRBV19 and TRBJ2-7; a weak D match, TRBD1 (6 bases). This CDR3 contains 15 residues. Germline V gene data show CDR1 as LNHDA and CDR2 as SQIVND (reference sequence). Trimming shortened V by 5 bases and J by 0 bases, and 14 bases separated the two germline ends. Here the CDR3 DNA reads TGTGCCAGTAGTTTCCGGGACATACGCTCCTACGAGCAGTACTTC. Translated: CASSFRDIRSYEQYF.

The rearrangement links TRBV6-5 to TRBJ2-1, with 8 bases identical to TRBD2. From germline, CDR1 is MNHEY and CDR2 SVGAGI. V shed 5 bases, J shed 2 bases, and the junction held 5 bases outside the gene matches. This CDR3 contains 15 residues. The CDR3 sequence is CASSPGGGTYNEQFF. The CDR3 DNA follows: TGTGCCAGCAGTCCGGGAGGGGGGACCTACAATGAGCAGTTCTTC.

The CDR3 region has the DNA TGTGCCAGCAGCTTAAGGGGCGACTCGGTGGGCTACACCTTC. It is translated as CASSLRGDSVGYTF. The V and J genes are TRBV7-3 and TRBJ1-2; a possible D gene is TRBD1 (5 bases). Germline CDR1 SGHTA, CDR2 FQGTGA. This CDR3 comprises 14 residues. Trimming left V 1 base short and J 8 bases short, with 14 bases between. The full variable domain, in which reference TRBV7-3 and TRBJ1-2 provide the parts outside the CDR3, is GAGVSQTPSNKVTEKGKYVELRCDPISGHTALYWYRQSLGQGPEFLIYFQGTGAADDSGLPNDRFFAVRPEGSVSTLKIQRTERGDSAVYLCASSLRGDSVGYTFGSGTRLTVV.

The chain has TRBV12-5 and TRBJ1-5; unclear D gene. The V and J ends lost 2 bases and 1 base respectively, with 12 bases between them. Germline-derived CDR1 and CDR2 are LGHNT and FRNRAP. The CDR3 runs 16 residues. The CDR3 region is CASGLPPAPSNQPQHF. In DNA, the CDR3 is TGTGCTAGTGGTTTGCCCCCAGCCCCGAGCAATCAGCCCCAGCATTTT.

This sequence joins TRBV30 and TRBJ1-1; tentatively, D is TRBD1 (6 bases). CDR3 length equals 13 residues. V was shortened by 0 bases and J by 4 bases, with 9 bases between the two germline ends. Germline V gene lookup returns CDR1 GTSNPN and CDR2 SVGIG (reference sequence). The CDR3 here is CAWSVGGVTEAFF. The CDR3 nucleotides read TGTGCCTGGAGTGTCGGGGGCGTCACTGAAGCTTTCTTT.

The rearrangement uses TRBV15 and TRBJ2-1; 10 positions match TRBD2. The CDR3 extends over 21 amino acids. The J segment lost 5 bases and the V segment lost 0 bases, leaving 19 bases of the junction unmatched. CDR1 and CDR2 (germline): LNHNV, YYDKDF (reference sequence). CDR3 nucleotide sequence: TGTGCCACCAGCAGAGATTTGGGTAGCGGGGGGTCGTTTGCCCTAGACAATGAGCAGTTCTTC. This sequence encodes CATSRDLGSGGSFALDNEQFF.

The V and J genes are TRBV5-5 and TRBJ1-5, with 7 bases that match TRBD1. The CDR3 totals 15 residues. With V trimmed by 0 bases and J by 5 bases, 5 bases remained unmatched. Germline assignment: CDR1 SGHKS and CDR2 YYEKEE (reference sequence). Here the CDR3 reads CASSLGQGNHQPQHF. In DNA form, the CDR3 reads TGTGCCAGCAGCTTGGGACAGGGTAATCATCAGCCCCAGCATTTT.

The V and J genes are TRBV5-1 and TRBJ2-3; D is undetermined. Germline V gene data show CDR1 as SGHRS and CDR2 as YFSETQ. The CDR3 is 15 residues long. Trimming pared 0 bases from V and 4 bases from J, leaving 12 bases between. CDR3: CASSLEGPKPDTQYF. DNA for the CDR3: TGCGCCAGCAGCTTGGAAGGCCCCAAACCAGATACGCAGTATTTT.

DNA for the CDR3: TGTGCCAGCAGCTTAGTAGCGGGAGGGACGGATACGCAGTATTTT. Translated: CASSLVAGGTDTQYF. The chain carries TRBV7-9 and TRBJ2-3; 11 positions agree with TRBD2. CDR1 and CDR2 from the germline V gene are SEHNR and FQNEAQ (reference sequence). This CDR3 has 15 residues. Trimming removed 1 base from V and 6 bases from J; junction bases left unmatched: 3.

This clone was found once. V gene TRBV14 combines with J gene TRBJ1-1, with TRBD1 matching 8 bases. CDR3 size: 18 residues. The germline CDR1 and CDR2 sequences are SGHDN and FVKESK. V lost 0 bases and J lost 0; bases outside the gene matches: 9. The CDR3 sequence: CASSQEVYRGIMNTEAFF. CDR3 DNA: TGTGCCAGCAGCCAAGAAGTCTACAGGGGGATCATGAACACTGAAGCTTTCTTT.

The rearrangement uses TRBV2 and TRBJ1-6, with D perhaps TRBD1 (6 bases). CDR1 and CDR2 (germline): SNHLY, FYNNEI. The germline V and J ends were trimmed by 7 bases and 9 bases, with 13 bases remaining between them. CDR3 length: 13 residues. CDR3 bases: TGTGCCAGCATGGGGGGGCCCGGTTCACCCCTCCACTTT. It is translated as CASMGGPGSPLHF. Full variable domain (missing parts from reference TRBV2 and TRBJ1-6): EPEVTQTPSHQVTQMGQEVILRCVPISNHLYFYWYRQILGQKVEFLVSFYNNEISEKSEIFDDQFSVERPDGSNFTLKIRSTKLEDSAMYFCASMGGPGSPLHFGNGTRLTVT.

This clone turned up a few times. The DNA of the CDR3 is TGCAGTGCTAGTGCGGGTTACGACTCCTACGAGCAGTACTTC. Translation: CSASAGYDSYEQYF. This chain uses TRBV20-1 with TRBJ2-7, with D maybe TRBD2 (5 bases). V lost 3 bases and J 0 bases, leaving 12 bases between the germline ends. This CDR3 contains 14 residues. Germline CDR1 and CDR2: DFQATT and SNEGSKA (reference sequence).

The chain couples TRBV11-2 to TRBJ2-3; D tentatively reads TRBD1 or TRBD2 (5 bases each). Germline V gene lookup returns CDR1 SGHAT and CDR2 FQNNGV. This CDR3 contains 12 residues. Trimming took 7 bases from V and 4 from J, leaving 9 bases between them. The CDR3 region is CASTQGADTQYF. The DNA for the CDR3 is TGTGCCAGCACCCAGGGAGCAGATACGCAGTATTTT.

This clone was observed a single time. This rearrangement joins TRBV28 to TRBJ1-5; 11 bases line up with TRBD1. The CDR3 covers 19 residues. After removal of 2 bases from V and 0 bases from J, the junction contained 9 bases not matched to a gene. Germline V gene data show CDR1 as MDHEN and CDR2 as SYDVKM. In nucleotides, the CDR3 is TGTGCCAGCAGTTTACCCCGGGACAGGGGGAGCGATAGCAATCAGCCCCAGCATTTT. Translated: CASSLPRDRGSDSNQPQHF.